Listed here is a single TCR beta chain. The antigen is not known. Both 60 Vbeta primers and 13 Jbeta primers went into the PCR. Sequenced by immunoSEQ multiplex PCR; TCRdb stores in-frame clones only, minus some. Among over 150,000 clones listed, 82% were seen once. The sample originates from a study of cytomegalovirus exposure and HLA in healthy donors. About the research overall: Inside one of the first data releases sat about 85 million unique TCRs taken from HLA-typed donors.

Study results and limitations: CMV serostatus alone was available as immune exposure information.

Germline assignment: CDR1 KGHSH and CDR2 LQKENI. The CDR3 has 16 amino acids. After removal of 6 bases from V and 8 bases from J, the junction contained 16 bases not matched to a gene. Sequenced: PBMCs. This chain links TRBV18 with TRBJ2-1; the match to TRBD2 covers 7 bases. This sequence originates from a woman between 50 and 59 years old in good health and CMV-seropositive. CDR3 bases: TGTGCCAGCTCGCTGCTACTTAGGGAGGGCCGCGATGAGCAGTTCTTC. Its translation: CASSLLLREGRDEQFF.